A selection of T cell receptor beta chains follows, all from one sample in a study of shared clonotypes between healthy human individuals. Generated by immunoSEQ multiplex PCR, the TCRdb table keeps only in-frame clones and is missing some. The table lists about 2.3 million clones, 80% to 95% of them singletons. Input material: naive CD4+ T cells from PBMCs. The receptors stem from a man between 18 and 35 years old in good health. Some clones in this sample may be carry-over from other donors' samples. Each CDR3 is given with its conserved first and last residue. The D gene is left open where the match is weak. Clone size is shown for a subset of rows, as once, few, many or a class of expanded clone.

size	J	V	D	CDR3	DNA
.	TRBJ2-3	TRBV18	.	CASSPQGTSTDTQYF	TGTGCCAGCTCGCCCCAGGGAACTAGCACAGATACGCAGTATTTT
.	TRBJ1-2	TRBV18	TRBD1	CASSPIPYDRGSSNYGYTF	TGTGCCAGCTCACCAATTCCGTACGACAGGGGGAGTTCTAACTATGGCTACACCTTC
.	TRBJ2-3	TRBV30	TRBD1	CAWSRDRADTQYF	TGTGCCTGGAGTAGGGACAGGGCCGATACGCAGTATTTT
.	TRBJ1-2	TRBV5-4	.	CASSQSLYGYTF	TGTGCCAGCAGCCAAAGCCTCTATGGCTACACCTTC
.	TRBJ2-1	TRBV28	TRBD2	CATTGAGVVNEQFF	TGTGCCACCACTGGGGCGGGAGTAGTTAATGAGCAGTTCTTC
.	TRBJ2-3	TRBV5-1	TRBD1	CASSGDQGATQYF	TGCGCCAGCAGCGGGGATCAGGGGGCAACGCAGTATTTT
.	TRBJ2-7	TRBV25-1	TRBD1	CASSKGQGHYEQYF	TGTGCCAGCAGTAAGGGACAGGGACACTACGAGCAGTACTTC
.	TRBJ2-1	TRBV5-1	TRBD2	CASWRVTGGPENEQFF	TGCGCCAGCTGGAGGGTAACGGGAGGGCCGGAAAATGAGCAGTTCTTC
once	TRBJ2-3	TRBV19	TRBD1	CASSINRGTDTQYF	TGTGCCAGTAGTATAAACAGGGGGACAGATACGCAGTATTTT
.	TRBJ2-1	TRBV7-9	.	CASSSSNPGLQPFF	TGTGCCAGCAGCTCTTCAAACCCGGGACTCCAACCGTTCTTC
.	TRBJ2-1	TRBV5-4	TRBD2	CASSLRLAGGNEQFF	TGTGCCAGCAGCTTGCGTCTAGCGGGGGGTAATGAGCAGTTCTTC
once	TRBJ2-3	TRBV19	TRBD2	CASPGAGVGDTQYF	TGTGCCAGCCCCGGGGCGGGAGTGGGAGATACGCAGTATTTT
once	TRBJ1-1	TRBV27	TRBD1	CASSPRDRETEAFF	TGTGCCAGCAGTCCGCGGGACAGGGAGACTGAAGCTTTCTTT
.	TRBJ2-2	TRBV11-3	.	CASSLGLAGELFF	TGTGCCAGCAGCTTAGGACTAGCCGGGGAGCTGTTTTTT
.	TRBJ1-2	TRBV4-1	.	CASSQDRLTNYGYTF	TGCGCCAGCAGCCAAGATCGGTTAACTAACTATGGCTACACCTTC
.	TRBJ1-5	TRBV15	.	CATSRGLGVNQPQHF	TGTGCCACCAGCAGGGGGTTGGGGGTTAATCAGCCCCAGCATTTT
.	TRBJ2-1	TRBV15	.	CATKGGTSYNEQFF	TGTGCCACCAAGGGCGGGACCTCCTACAATGAGCAGTTCTTC
.	TRBJ2-7	TRBV7-2	.	CASSLVRGYEQYF	TGTGCCAGCAGCTTAGTGAGGGGATACGAGCAGTACTTC
.	TRBJ2-5	TRBV5-1	TRBD2	CASSRGLAPQETQYF	TGCGCCAGCAGCCGGGGACTAGCGCCCCAAGAGACCCAGTACTTC
once	TRBJ1-1	TRBV19	.	CASSSAGKNTEAFF	TGTGCCAGTAGTAGCGCAGGAAAAAACACTGAAGCTTTCTTT
.	TRBJ1-1	TRBV28	.	CASSGTLPGGEAFF	TGTGCCAGCAGTGGAACACTCCCGGGGGGTGAAGCTTTCTTT
.	TRBJ2-7	TRBV21-1	.	CASSKRGQGAEEQYF	TGTGCCAGCAGCAAAAGGGGACAGGGGGCGGAAGAGCAGTACTTC
.	TRBJ2-7	TRBV11-2	.	CASSLDQSRVPSYEQYF	TGTGCCAGCAGCTTAGATCAGTCCAGGGTCCCCTCCTACGAGCAGTACTTC
.	TRBJ1-2	TRBV5-1	.	CASSLESANYGYTF	TGCGCCAGCTCCCTCGAGAGTGCTAACTATGGCTACACCTTC
.	TRBJ2-7	TRBV27	.	CASSPPGGGSYEQYF	TGTGCCAGCAGTCCACCTGGGGGCGGCTCCTACGAGCAGTACTTC
.	TRBJ2-2	TRBV5-4	.	CASSLASGGNTGELFF	TGTGCCAGCAGCTTGGCCAGCGGAGGGAACACCGGGGAGCTGTTTTTT
once	TRBJ1-5	TRBV30	TRBD1	CAWSDRGWDQPQHF	TGTGCCTGGAGCGACAGGGGATGGGATCAGCCCCAGCACTTT
.	TRBJ1-5	TRBV4-2	.	CASSQVGGLPQHF	TGTGCCAGCAGCCAAGTAGGAGGACTGCCCCAGCATTTT
.	TRBJ1-5	TRBV2	.	CASSENDGNQPQHF	TGTGCCAGCAGTGAAAATGATGGCAATCAGCCCCAGCATTTT
.	TRBJ1-5	TRBV6-6	TRBD1	CASSIQGSQPQHF	TGTGCCAGCAGTATACAGGGGTCGCAGCCCCAGCATTTT
.	TRBJ1-1	TRBV25-1	TRBD1	CASGRTGEAFF	TGTGCCAGCGGACGGACAGGGGAAGCTTTCTTT
.	TRBJ2-2	TRBV7-9	.	CASSPGRTAVNTGELFF	TGTGCCAGCAGCCCAGGGCGGACCGCAGTTAACACCGGGGAGCTGTTTTTT
.	TRBJ1-1	TRBV18	.	CASSPRGANTEAFF	TGTGCCAGCTCACCAAGGGGGGCCAACACTGAAGCTTTCTTT
.	TRBJ1-2	TRBV5-6	.	CASSPPTANYGYTF	TGTGCCAGCAGCCCTCCGACAGCTAACTATGGCTACACCTTC
.	TRBJ1-1	TRBV10-3	.	CAIGGPTEAFF	TGTGCCATCGGTGGGCCCACTGAAGCTTTCTTT
.	TRBJ2-2	TRBV18	.	CASSSNTGELFF	TGTGCCAGCTCGAGTAACACCGGGGAGCTGTTTTTT
.	TRBJ2-6	TRBV19	.	CASSIPRANVLTF	TGTGCCAGTAGTATCCCCCGGGCCAACGTCCTGACTTTC
.	TRBJ2-1	TRBV30	TRBD2	CAWRPGAGASNEQFF	TGTGCCTGGAGACCCGGGGCGGGAGCCTCCAATGAGCAGTTCTTC
few	TRBJ1-1	TRBV30	TRBD1	CAWSNAPGGEAFF	TGTGCCTGGAGTAACGCCCCAGGGGGTGAAGCTTTCTTT
.	TRBJ2-1	TRBV7-2	.	CASSVTGTETYNEQFF	TGTGCCAGCAGCGTAACCGGGACGGAGACCTACAATGAGCAGTTCTTC
.	TRBJ2-5	TRBV5-1	.	CASSSLPGRQETQYF	TGCGCCAGCAGCTCCCTCCCTGGTAGGCAAGAGACCCAGTACTTC
.	TRBJ2-6	TRBV28	.	CASRPGRSGANVLTF	TGTGCCAGCAGACCTGGGAGGTCTGGGGCCAACGTCCTGACTTTC
.	TRBJ2-7	TRBV5-1	TRBD2	CASSFSSGGSYEQYF	TGCGCCAGCAGCTTCTCCAGCGGGGGTTCCTACGAGCAGTACTTC
.	TRBJ1-3	TRBV5-1	.	CASSLMGASGNTIYF	TGCGCCAGCAGCTTGATGGGAGCCTCTGGAAACACCATATATTTT
.	TRBJ1-2	TRBV6-1	.	CASSQFRAANYGYTF	TGTGCCAGCAGCCAATTCAGGGCGGCCAACTATGGCTACACCTTC
.	TRBJ2-7	TRBV19	.	CASSTRGRGYEQYF	TGTGCCAGTAGTACGCGGGGGCGAGGCTACGAGCAGTACTTC
.	TRBJ2-1	TRBV5-4	TRBD2	CASSPGLAGGNEQFF	TGTGCCAGCAGCCCGGGGCTAGCGGGAGGGAATGAGCAGTTCTTC
few	TRBJ2-5	TRBV5-1	.	CASSLREETQYF	TGCGCCAGCAGCTTGAGGGAAGAGACCCAGTACTTC
.	TRBJ2-7	TRBV28	TRBD1	CASSLGPGTGLYEQYF	TGTGCCAGCAGTTTAGGGCCCGGGACAGGCCTCTACGAGCAGTACTTC
.	TRBJ2-7	TRBV27	.	CASSQSQGSRTLQYF	TGTGCCAGCAGCCAATCCCAGGGATCTAGGACGCTTCAGTACTTC
.	TRBJ2-7	TRBV4-1	TRBD2	CASSPSGIREQYF	TGCGCCAGCAGTCCTAGCGGGATCCGGGAGCAGTACTTC
.	TRBJ2-2	TRBV11-3	.	CASSLSTGELFF	TGTGCCAGCAGCTTAAGCACCGGGGAGCTGTTTTTT
.	TRBJ2-3	TRBV28	TRBD2	CASSFGAGVDTQYF	TGTGCCAGCAGTTTTGGGGCGGGAGTAGATACGCAGTATTTT
.	TRBJ2-7	TRBV28	TRBD1	CASSSPGGWREQYF	TGTGCCAGCAGTTCTCCAGGGGGATGGCGGGAGCAGTACTTC
.	TRBJ2-2	TRBV5-1	TRBD2	CASRGLLNTGELFF	TGCGCCAGCAGGGGACTACTCAACACCGGGGAGCTGTTTTTT